This T cell receptor (beta chain) is drawn from a study of shared clonotypes between healthy human individuals. As for the study in general: Per-donor plates numbered three CD4 naive, three CD4 memory, two CD8 naive and one CD8 memory. General study findings and limits: The study's rarefaction showed incomplete sorted-subset sequencing despite large depth. A handful of donors showed sharing of around 5.3% of naive CD4 clonotypes.

Note on this clone: Its cognate antigen is unknown.

Splitting of each subset's genomic DNA was done evenly across several immunoSEQ plates. Clones were sequenced by immunoSEQ multiplex PCR, and TCRdb holds only the in-frame ones, with some missing. The table has 950,000 to 1,100,000 clones, 75% seen once. Germline assignment: CDR1 MNHNS and CDR2 SASEGT. The CDR3 has 16 amino acids. V was shortened by 3 bases and J by 8 bases, with 20 bases between the two germline ends. This chain uses TRBV6-1 with TRBJ1-3; D unclear. This sequence originates from a man younger than 30 in good health. Sequencing was carried out using memory CD4+ T cells sorted from blood. Regarding subset: CD45RA-negative fraction. In DNA, the CDR3 is TGTGCCAGCAGTGACGCTATTAGGGCCGAAGGAGACACCATATATTTT. It encodes CASSDAIRAEGDTIYF.